This entry features one T cell receptor beta chain sequence. Its antigen is unknown. The CDR3 runs 14 residues. Trimming stripped 2 bases from V and 0 bases from J, with 7 bases between. The germline V gene has CDR1 LNHDA and CDR2 SQIVND (reference sequence). Measured with immunoSEQ multiplex PCR; TCRdb has only the in-frame clones, and not every one. The data contain 95,000 to 150,000 clones, about 85% of them singletons. This entry belongs to a study of T cell responses to AZD1222 COVID-19 vaccine. Study-wide findings and caveats: Seropositivity was recorded at baseline in only a handful of AZD1222 recipients.

The input for sequencing was peripheral blood, taken on day 0 of AZD1222 vaccination. The chain carries TRBV19 and TRBJ1-2; D not resolved. This TCR was sampled from an adult in good health. The DNA of the CDR3 is TGTGCCAGTAGTATACCGCCGGCTAACTATGGCTACACCTTC. This sequence encodes CASSIPPANYGYTF.